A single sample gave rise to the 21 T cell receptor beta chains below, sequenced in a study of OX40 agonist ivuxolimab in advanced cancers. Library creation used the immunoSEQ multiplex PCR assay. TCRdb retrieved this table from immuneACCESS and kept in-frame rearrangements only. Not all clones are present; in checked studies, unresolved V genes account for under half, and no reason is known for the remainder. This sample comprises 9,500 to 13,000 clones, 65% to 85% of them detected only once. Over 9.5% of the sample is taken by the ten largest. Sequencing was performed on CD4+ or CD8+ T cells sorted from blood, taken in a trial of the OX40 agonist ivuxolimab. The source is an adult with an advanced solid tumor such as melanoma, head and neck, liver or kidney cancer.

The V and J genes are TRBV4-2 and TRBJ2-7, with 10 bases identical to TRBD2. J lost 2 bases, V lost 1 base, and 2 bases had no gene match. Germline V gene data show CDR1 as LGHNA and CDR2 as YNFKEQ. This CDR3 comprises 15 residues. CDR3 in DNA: TGTGCCAGCAGCCAAGTTCTAGCGGGAGCCTACGAGCAGTACTTC. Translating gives CASSQVLAGAYEQYF.

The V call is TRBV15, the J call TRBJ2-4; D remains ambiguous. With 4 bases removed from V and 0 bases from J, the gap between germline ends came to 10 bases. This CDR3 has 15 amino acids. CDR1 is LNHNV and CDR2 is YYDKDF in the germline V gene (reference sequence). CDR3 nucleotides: TGTGCCACCAGCACCGCCCCAGCAGCCAAAAACATTCAGTACTTC. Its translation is CATSTAPAAKNIQYF.

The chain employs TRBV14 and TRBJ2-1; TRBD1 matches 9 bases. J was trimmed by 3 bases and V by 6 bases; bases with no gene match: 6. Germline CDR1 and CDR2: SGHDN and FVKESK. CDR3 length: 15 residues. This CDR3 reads CASSLRTGVYNEQFF. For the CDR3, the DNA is TGTGCCAGCAGTCTACGGACAGGGGTCTACAATGAGCAGTTCTTC.

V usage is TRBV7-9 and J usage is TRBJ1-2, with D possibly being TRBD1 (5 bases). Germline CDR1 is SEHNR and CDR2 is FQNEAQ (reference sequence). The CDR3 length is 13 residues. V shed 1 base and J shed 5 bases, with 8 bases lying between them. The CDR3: CASSLVQVYGYTF. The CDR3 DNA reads TGTGCCAGCAGCTTAGTACAGGTTTATGGCTACACCTTC. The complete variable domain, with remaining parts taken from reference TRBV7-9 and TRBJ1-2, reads DTGVSQNPRHKITKRGQNVTFRCDPISEHNRLYWYRQTLGQGPEFLTYFQNEAQLEKSRLLSDRFSAERPKGSFSTLEIQRTEQGDSAMYLCASSLVQVYGYTFGSGTRLTVV.

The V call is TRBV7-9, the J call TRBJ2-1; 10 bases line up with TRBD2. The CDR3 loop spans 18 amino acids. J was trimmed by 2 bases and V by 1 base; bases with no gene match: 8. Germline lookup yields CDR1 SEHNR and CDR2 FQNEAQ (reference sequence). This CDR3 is CASSLGVSGRSPYNEQFF. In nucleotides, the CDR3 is TGTGCCAGCAGCTTAGGTGTTAGCGGGAGGTCCCCCTACAATGAGCAGTTCTTC.

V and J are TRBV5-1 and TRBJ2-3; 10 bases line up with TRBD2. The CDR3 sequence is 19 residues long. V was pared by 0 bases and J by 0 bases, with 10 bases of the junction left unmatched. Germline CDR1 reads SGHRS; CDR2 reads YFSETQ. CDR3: CASSLEPSGRDYSTDTQYF. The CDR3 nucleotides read TGCGCCAGCAGCTTGGAACCCAGCGGGAGGGACTATAGCACAGATACGCAGTATTTT.

As DNA, the CDR3 is TGTGCCAGTAGTATAGGTACTGAAGCTTTCTTT. Translating gives CASSIGTEAFF. The chain links TRBV19 to TRBJ1-1, with D hard to call. Per the germline V gene, CDR1 is LNHDA and CDR2 is SQIVND (reference sequence). V shed 1 base and J shed 5 bases, with 2 bases lying between them. CDR3 length: 11 residues.

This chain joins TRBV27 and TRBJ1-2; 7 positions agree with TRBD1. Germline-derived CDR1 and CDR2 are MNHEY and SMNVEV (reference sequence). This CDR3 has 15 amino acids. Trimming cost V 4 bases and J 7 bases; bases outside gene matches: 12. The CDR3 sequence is CASSYATGTAGGYTF. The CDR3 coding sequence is TGTGCCAGCAGTTACGCGACCGGGACAGCGGGTGGCTACACCTTC.

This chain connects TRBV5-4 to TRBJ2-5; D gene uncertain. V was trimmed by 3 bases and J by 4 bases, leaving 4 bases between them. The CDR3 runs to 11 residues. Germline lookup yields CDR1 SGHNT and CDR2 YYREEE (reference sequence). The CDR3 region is CASSSSETQYF. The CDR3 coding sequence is TGTGCCAGCAGCTCGTCAGAGACCCAGTACTTC.

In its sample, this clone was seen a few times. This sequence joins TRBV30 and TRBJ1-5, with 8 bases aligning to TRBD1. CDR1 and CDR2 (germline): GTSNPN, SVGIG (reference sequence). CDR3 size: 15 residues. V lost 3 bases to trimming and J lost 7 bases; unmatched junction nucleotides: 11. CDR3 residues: CAWRIGTGERQPQHF. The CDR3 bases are TGTGCCTGGAGGATTGGGACAGGCGAGAGACAGCCCCAGCATTTT.

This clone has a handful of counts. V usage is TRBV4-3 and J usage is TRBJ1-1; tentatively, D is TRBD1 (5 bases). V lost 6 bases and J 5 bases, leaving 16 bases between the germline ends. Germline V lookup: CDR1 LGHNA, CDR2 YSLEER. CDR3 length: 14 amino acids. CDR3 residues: CASRFQGGRTEAFF. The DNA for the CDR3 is TGCGCCAGCAGGTTCCAGGGTGGAAGGACTGAAGCTTTCTTT.

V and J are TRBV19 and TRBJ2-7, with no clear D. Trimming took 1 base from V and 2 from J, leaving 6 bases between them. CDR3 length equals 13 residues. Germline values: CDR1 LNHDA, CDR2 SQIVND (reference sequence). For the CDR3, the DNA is TGTGCCAGTAGTATAGCCGGACCCTACGAGCAGTACTTC. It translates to CASSIAGPYEQYF.

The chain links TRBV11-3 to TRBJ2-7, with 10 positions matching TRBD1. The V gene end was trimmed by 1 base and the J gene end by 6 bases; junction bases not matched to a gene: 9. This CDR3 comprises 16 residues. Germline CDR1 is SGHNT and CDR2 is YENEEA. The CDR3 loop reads CASSLATGGWRGEQYF. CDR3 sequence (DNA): TGTGCCAGCAGCTTAGCGACAGGGGGCTGGAGAGGCGAGCAGTACTTC.

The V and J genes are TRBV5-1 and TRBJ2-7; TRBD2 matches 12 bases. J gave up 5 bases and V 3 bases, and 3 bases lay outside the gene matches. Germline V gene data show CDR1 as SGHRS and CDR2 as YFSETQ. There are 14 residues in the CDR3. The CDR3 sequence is CASSSGLAGNEQYF. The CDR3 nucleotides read TGCGCCAGCAGCTCGGGACTAGCGGGTAACGAGCAGTACTTC.

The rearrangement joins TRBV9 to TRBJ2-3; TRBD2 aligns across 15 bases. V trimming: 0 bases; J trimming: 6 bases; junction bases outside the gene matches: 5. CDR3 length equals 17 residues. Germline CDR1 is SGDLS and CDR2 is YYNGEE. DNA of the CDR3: TGTGCCAGCAGCGTAGGTGGAGGACTAGCGGGAGGGGATACGCAGTATTTT. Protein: CASSVGGGLAGGDTQYF.

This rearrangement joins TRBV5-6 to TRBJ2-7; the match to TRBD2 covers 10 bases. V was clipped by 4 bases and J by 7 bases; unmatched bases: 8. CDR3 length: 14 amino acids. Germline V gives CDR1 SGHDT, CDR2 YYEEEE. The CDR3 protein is CASSSGLAVVEQYF. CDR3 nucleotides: TGTGCCAGCAGCAGTGGACTAGCGGTTGTTGAGCAGTACTTC.

The CDR3 DNA sequence: TGTGCCAGCAGTTTAGGCGGGGCGGTTACTGAAGCTTTCTTT. This sequence encodes CASSLGGAVTEAFF. The chain recombines TRBV27 with TRBJ1-1, with D perhaps TRBD1 (5 bases). The germline V and J ends were trimmed by 2 bases and 5 bases, with 12 bases remaining between them. The CDR3 has 14 residues. Germline CDR1 and CDR2: MNHEY and SMNVEV (reference sequence).

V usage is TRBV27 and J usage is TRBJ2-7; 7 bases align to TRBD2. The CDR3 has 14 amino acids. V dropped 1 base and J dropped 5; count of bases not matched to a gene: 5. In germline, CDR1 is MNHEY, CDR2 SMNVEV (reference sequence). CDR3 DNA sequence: TGTGCCAGCAGTTTATGGGGGGGGGAGCACGAGCAGTACTTC. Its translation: CASSLWGGEHEQYF.

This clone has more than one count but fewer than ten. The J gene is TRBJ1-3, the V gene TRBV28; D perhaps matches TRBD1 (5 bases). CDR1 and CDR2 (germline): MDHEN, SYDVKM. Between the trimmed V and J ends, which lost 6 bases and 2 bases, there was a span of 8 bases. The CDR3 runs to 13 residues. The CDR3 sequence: CASSRQTGNTIYF. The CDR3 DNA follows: TGTGCCAGCAGCCGACAGACTGGAAACACCATATATTTT.

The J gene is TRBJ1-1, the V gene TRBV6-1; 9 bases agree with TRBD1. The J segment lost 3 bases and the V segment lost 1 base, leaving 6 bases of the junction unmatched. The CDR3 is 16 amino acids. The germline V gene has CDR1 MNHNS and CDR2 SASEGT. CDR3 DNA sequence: TGTGCCAGCAGTGAAGTTGGTTGGACAGGGGACACTGAAGCTTTCTTT. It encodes CASSEVGWTGDTEAFF.

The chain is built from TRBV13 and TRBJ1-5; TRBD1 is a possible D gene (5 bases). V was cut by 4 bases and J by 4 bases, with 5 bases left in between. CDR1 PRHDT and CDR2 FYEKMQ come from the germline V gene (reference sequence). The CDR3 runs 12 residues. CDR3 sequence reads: CASSWGNQPQHF. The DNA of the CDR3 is TGTGCCAGCAGCTGGGGGAATCAGCCCCAGCATTTT. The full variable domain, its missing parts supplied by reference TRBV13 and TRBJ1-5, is AAGVIQSPRHLIKEKRETATLKCYPIPRHDTVYWYQQGPGQDPQFLISFYEKMQSDKGSIPDRFSAQQFSDYHSELNMSSLELGDSALYFCASSWGNQPQHFGDGTRLSIL.